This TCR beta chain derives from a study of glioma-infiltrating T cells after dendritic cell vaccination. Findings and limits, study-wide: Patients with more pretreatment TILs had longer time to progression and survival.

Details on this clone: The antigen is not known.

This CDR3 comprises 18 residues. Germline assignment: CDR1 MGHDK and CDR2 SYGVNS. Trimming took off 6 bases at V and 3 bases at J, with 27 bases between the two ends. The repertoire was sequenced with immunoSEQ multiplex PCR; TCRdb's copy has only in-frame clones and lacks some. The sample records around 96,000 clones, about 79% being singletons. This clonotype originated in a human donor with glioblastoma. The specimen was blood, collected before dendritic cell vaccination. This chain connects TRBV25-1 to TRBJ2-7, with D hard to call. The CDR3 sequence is CASSPGFGGSTVFYEQYF. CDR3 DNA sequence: TGTGCCAGCAGCCCCGGGTTCGGTGGGTCTACGGTTTTCTACGAGCAGTACTTC.